The next 3 T cell receptor beta chains were all read from a single sample in a study of blood T cells in healthy people across ages. Through a sample-barcoded 5' primer and a J-beta primer mix, a second PCR was run for roughly 7 to 12 cycles. TCRdb itself ran the 5' RACE reads through MiXCR, one entry per CDR3 protein. The table lists hundreds of thousands of distinct CDR3 sequences, roughly 30% of them singletons, with approximately 15% in the top ten. Sequenced: blood. All receptors derive from a woman of 80 years or more in good health.

At least ten counts were recorded for this clonotype. CDR3 bases: TGTGCCAGCACCGCTCACAGGGGTAGGACCTATAATTCACCCCTCCACTTT. Translated, it gives CASTAHRGRTYNSPLHF. This chain connects TRBV2 to TRBJ1-6; 7 bases agree with TRBD1. Germline CDR1 is SNHLY and CDR2 is FYNNEI. V was clipped by 7 bases and J by 2 bases; unmatched bases: 11. This CDR3 is 17 amino acids long.

In its sample, this clonotype was seen many times. The chain combines TRBV20-1 with TRBJ2-7; maybe TRBD2 (6 bases). CDR1 and CDR2 (germline): DFQATT, SNEGSKA (reference sequence). This CDR3 has 13 amino acids. Trimming stripped 6 bases from V and 1 base from J, with 13 bases between. CDR3 sequence (DNA): TGCAGTGCCTTCCGCGGGGTATCCTACGAGCAGTACTTC. Its translation: CSAFRGVSYEQYF.

Ten or more counts support this clonotype. V usage is TRBV5-1 and J usage is TRBJ2-1, with TRBD2 matching 12 bases. Trimming took 5 bases from V and 4 from J; bases not matched to a gene: 4. This CDR3 has 15 amino acids. Germline lookup yields CDR1 SGHRS and CDR2 YFSETQ. Here the CDR3 reads CASSRTSGVYNEQFF. The CDR3 DNA is TGCGCCAGCAGTAGGACTAGCGGGGTTTACAATGAGCAGTTCTTC.